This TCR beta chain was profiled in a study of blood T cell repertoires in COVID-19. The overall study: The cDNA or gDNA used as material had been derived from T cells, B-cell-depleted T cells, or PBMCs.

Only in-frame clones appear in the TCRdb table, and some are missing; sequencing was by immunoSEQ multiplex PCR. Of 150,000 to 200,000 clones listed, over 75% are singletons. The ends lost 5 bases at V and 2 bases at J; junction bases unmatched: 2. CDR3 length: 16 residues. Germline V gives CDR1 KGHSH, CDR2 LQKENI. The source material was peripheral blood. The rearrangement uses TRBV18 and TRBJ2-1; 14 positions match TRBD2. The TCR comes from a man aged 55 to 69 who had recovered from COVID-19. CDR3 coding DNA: TGTGCCAGCTCAGAGACTAGCGGGGGGGCCTACAATGAGCAGTTCTTC. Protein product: CASSETSGGAYNEQFF.